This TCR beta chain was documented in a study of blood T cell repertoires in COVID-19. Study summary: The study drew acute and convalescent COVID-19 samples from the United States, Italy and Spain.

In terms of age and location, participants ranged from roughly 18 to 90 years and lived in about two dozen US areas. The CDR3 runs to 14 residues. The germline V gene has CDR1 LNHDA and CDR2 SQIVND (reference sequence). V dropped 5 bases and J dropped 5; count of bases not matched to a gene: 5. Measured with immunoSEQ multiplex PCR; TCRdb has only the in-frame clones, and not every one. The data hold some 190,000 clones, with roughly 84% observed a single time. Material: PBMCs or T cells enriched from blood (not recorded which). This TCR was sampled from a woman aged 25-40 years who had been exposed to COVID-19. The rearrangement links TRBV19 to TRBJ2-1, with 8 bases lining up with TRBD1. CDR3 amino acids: CASSPGQVNNEQFF. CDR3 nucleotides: TGTGCCAGTAGTCCGGGACAGGTGAACAATGAGCAGTTCTTC.